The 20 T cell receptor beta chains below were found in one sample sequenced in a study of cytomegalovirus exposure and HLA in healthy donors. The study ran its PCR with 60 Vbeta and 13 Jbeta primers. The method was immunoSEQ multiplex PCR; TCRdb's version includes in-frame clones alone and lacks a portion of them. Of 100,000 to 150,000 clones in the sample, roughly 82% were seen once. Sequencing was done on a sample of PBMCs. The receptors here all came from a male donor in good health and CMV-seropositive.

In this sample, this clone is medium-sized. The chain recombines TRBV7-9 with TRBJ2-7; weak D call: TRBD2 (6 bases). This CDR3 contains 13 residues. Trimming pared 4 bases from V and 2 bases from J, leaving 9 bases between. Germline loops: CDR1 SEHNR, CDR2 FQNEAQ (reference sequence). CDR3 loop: CASSSRETYEQYF. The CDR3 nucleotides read TGTGCCAGCAGCTCCCGGGAGACCTACGAGCAGTACTTC.

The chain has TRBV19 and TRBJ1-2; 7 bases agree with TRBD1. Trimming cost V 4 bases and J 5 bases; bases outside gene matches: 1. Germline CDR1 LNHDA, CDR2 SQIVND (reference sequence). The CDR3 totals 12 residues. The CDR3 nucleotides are TGTGCCAGTAGTAACAGGGGATATGGCTACACCTTC. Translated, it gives CASSNRGYGYTF.

CDR3 region: CAIRAETGGNEQFF. The CDR3 bases are TGTGCCATCAGGGCCGAGACAGGGGGCAATGAGCAGTTCTTC. The rearrangement uses TRBV10-3 and TRBJ2-1; 9 bases map to TRBD1. The V gene's germline CDR1 is ENHRY and CDR2 SYGVKD. V trimming: 6 bases; J trimming: 6 bases; junction bases outside the gene matches: 6. The CDR3 contains 14 residues.

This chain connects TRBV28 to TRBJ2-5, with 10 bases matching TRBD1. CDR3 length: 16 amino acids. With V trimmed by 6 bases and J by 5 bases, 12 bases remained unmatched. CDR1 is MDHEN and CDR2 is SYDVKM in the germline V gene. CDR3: CASRLQGQGIWETQYF. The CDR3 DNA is TGTGCCAGCAGGCTACAGGGACAGGGGATTTGGGAGACCCAGTACTTC. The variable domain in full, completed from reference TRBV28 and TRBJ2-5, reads DVKVTQSSRYLVKRTGEKVFLECVQDMDHENMFWYRQDPGLGLRLIYFSYDVKMKEKGDIPEGYSVSREKKERFSLILESASTNQTSMYLCASRLQGQGIWETQYFGPGTRLLVL.

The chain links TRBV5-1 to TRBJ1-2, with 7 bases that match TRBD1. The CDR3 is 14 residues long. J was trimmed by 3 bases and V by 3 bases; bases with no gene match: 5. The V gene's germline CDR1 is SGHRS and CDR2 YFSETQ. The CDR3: CASSSTGSDYGYTF. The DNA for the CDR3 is TGCGCCAGCAGCTCGACAGGGTCCGACTATGGCTACACCTTC.

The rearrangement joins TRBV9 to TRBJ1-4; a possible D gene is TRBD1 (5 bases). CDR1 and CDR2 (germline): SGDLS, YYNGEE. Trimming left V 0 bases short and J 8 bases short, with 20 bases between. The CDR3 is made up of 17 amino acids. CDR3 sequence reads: CASSVDGKGRVGEKLFF. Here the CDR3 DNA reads TGTGCCAGCAGCGTAGACGGCAAGGGCAGGGTAGGCGAAAAACTGTTTTTT.

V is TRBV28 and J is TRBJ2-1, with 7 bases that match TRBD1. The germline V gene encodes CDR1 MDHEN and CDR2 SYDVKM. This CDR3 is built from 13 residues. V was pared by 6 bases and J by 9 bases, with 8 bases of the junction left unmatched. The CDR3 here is CASRATGTGEQFF. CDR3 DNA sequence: TGTGCCAGCAGGGCGACAGGGACGGGTGAGCAGTTCTTC.

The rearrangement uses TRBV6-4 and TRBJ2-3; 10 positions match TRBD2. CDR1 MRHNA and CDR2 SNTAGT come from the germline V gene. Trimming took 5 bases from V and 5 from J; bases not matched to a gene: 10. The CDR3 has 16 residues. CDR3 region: CASSRTSTSGLDTQYF. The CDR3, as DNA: TGTGCCAGCAGTAGAACTTCGACTAGCGGGTTAGATACGCAGTATTTT.

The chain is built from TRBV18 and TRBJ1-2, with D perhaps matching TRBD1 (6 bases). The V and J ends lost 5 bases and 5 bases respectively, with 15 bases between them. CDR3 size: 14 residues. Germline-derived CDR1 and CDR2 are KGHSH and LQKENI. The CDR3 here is CASSLDSLGYGYTF. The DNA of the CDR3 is TGTGCCAGCTCATTGGACAGTCTAGGGTATGGCTACACCTTC. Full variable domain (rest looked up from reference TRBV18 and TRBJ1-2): NAGVMQNPRHLVRRRGQEARLRCSPMKGHSHVYWYRQLPEEGLKFMVYLQKENIIDESGMPKERFSAEFPKEGPSILRIQQVVRGDSAAYFCASSLDSLGYGYTFGSGTRLTVV.

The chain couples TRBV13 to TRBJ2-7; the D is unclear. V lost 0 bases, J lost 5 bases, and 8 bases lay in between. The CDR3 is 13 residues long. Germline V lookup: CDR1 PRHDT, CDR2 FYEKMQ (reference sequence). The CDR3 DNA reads TGTGCCAGCAGCTTAGGGGCACGGGACGAGCAGTACTTC. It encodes CASSLGARDEQYF.

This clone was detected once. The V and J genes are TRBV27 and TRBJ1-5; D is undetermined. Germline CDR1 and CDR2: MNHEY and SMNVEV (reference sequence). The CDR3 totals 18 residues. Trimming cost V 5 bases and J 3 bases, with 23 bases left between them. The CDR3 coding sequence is TGTGCCAGCAGTCCCCTACCCCCTTACGACAATTCCAATCAGCCCCAGCATTTT. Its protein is CASSPLPPYDNSNQPQHF.

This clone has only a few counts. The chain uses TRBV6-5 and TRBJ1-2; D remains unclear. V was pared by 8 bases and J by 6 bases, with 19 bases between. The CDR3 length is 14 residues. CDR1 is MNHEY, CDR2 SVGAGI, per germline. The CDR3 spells CASYRLQSRNGYTF. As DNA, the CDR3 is TGTGCCAGCTATAGGCTCCAGTCGAGGAATGGCTACACCTTC.

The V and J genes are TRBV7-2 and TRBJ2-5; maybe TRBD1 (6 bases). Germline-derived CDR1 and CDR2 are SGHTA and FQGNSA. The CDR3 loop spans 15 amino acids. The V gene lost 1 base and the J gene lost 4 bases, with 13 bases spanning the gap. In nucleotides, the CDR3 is TGTGCCAGCAGCTTAGTCACAGGGAATGGAGAGACCCAGTACTTC. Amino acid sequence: CASSLVTGNGETQYF.

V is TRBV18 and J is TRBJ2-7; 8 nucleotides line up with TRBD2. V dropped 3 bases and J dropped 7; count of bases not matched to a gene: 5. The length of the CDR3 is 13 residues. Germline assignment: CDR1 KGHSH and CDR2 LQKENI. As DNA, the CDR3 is TGTGCCAGCTCACCGGGACTAGAGAATGAGCAGTACTTC. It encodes CASSPGLENEQYF.

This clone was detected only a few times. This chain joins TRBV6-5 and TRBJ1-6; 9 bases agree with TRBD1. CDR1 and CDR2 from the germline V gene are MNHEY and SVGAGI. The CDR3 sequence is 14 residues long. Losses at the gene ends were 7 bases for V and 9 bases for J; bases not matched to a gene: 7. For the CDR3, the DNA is TGTGCCAGCATTAGGGACAGGGATTTTTCACCCCTCCACTTT. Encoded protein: CASIRDRDFSPLHF.

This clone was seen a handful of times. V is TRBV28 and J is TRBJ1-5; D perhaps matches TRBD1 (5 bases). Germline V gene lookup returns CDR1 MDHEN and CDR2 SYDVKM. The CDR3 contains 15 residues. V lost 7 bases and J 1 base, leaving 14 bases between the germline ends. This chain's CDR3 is CASTPWGVSNQPQHF. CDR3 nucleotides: TGTGCCAGCACTCCGTGGGGGGTAAGCAATCAGCCCCAGCATTTT.

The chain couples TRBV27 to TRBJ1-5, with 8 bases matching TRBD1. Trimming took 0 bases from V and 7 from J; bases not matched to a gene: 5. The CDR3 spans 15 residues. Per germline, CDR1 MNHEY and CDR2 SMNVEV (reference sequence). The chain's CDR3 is CASSLSIRGQQPQHF. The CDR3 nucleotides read TGTGCCAGCAGTTTATCGATCAGGGGGCAACAGCCCCAGCATTTT.

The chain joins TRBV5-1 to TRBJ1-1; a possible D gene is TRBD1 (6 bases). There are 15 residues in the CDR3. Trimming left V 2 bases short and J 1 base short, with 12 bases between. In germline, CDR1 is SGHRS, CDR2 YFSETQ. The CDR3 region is CASSLGGTKNTEAFF. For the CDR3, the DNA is TGCGCCAGCAGCTTAGGGGGTACGAAGAACACTGAAGCTTTCTTT.

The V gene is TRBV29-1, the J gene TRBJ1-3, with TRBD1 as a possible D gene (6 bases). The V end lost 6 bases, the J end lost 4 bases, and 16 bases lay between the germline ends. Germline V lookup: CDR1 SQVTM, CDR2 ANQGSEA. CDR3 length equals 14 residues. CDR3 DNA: TGCAGCGTGGAAACAGGGTTGGGAGGAAACACCATATATTTT. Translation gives CSVETGLGGNTIYF.

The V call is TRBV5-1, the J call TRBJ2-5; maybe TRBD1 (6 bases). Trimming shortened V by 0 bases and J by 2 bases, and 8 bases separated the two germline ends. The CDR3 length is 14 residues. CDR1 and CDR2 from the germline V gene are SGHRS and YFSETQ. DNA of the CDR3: TGCGCCAGCAGCTTGGGGGGACAACAAGAGACCCAGTACTTC. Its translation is CASSLGGQQETQYF. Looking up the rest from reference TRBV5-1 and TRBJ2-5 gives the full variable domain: KAGVTQTPRYLIKTRGQQVTLSCSPISGHRSVSWYQQTPGQGLQFLFEYFSETQRNKGNFPGRFSGRQFSNSRSEMNVSTLELGDSALYLCASSLGGQQETQYFGPGTRLLVL.